This is a list of T cell receptor beta chains from one sample in a study of PD-L1 blockade in urothelial cancer. Profiled with immunoSEQ multiplex PCR; TCRdb holds only in-frame clones, not every one. The sample has around 120,000 clones; around 82% are singletons. The source was PBMCs, collected around atezolizumab (anti-PD-L1) treatment. These receptors all stem from a man aged 45 to 65 with urothelial cancer. Each CDR3 is given with its conserved first and last residue. The D gene is left open where the match is weak. Some rows mark clone size as missing; the rest say once, few, many or name a class of expanded clone.

v_gene: TRBV28
d_gene: .
abundance: .
j_gene: TRBJ1-1
CDR3nt: TGTGCCAGCCCCGGCAGCGGGGACACTGAAGCTTTCTTT
CDR3aa: CASPGSGDTEAFF

v_gene: TRBV28
d_gene: .
abundance: .
j_gene: TRBJ1-2
CDR3nt: TGTGCCAGCAGTTTCGTGGGCACACACTATGGCTACACCTTC
CDR3aa: CASSFVGTHYGYTF

v_gene: TRBV4-1
d_gene: TRBD1
abundance: once
j_gene: TRBJ1-2
CDR3nt: TGCGCCAGCAGCCAAGGGGATTCCAGGGGGAACTATGGCTACACCTTC
CDR3aa: CASSQGDSRGNYGYTF

v_gene: TRBV6-4
d_gene: .
abundance: .
j_gene: TRBJ2-1
CDR3nt: TGTGCCAGCCGTCACCGGGCTAGCTCGAACAATGAGCAGTTCTTC
CDR3aa: CASRHRASSNNEQFF

v_gene: TRBV5-1
d_gene: TRBD1
abundance: .
j_gene: TRBJ2-1
CDR3nt: TGCGCCAGCAGCAGGCGGTGGGGGACAGGGAGCAATGAGCAGTTCTTC
CDR3aa: CASSRRWGTGSNEQFF

v_gene: TRBV7-9
d_gene: TRBD2
abundance: .
j_gene: TRBJ2-3
CDR3nt: TGTGCCACCCCAGTTTCGCGGGAGGGGTTAGATACGCAGTATTTT
CDR3aa: CATPVSREGLDTQYF

v_gene: TRBV2
d_gene: TRBD2
abundance: .
j_gene: TRBJ2-2
CDR3nt: TGTGCCAGCAGTCTAGATCTAGCGGGAGTAGCCGGGGAGCTGTTTTTT
CDR3aa: CASSLDLAGVAGELFF

v_gene: TRBV7-3
d_gene: TRBD2
abundance: .
j_gene: TRBJ2-1
CDR3nt: TGTGCCAGCAGCTTACAGTCTAGCGGGAGGGATGAGCAGTTCTTC
CDR3aa: CASSLQSSGRDEQFF

v_gene: TRBV28
d_gene: TRBD1
abundance: .
j_gene: TRBJ1-6
CDR3nt: TGTGCCAGCATCGAAGGGACAGCCCGCAATTCACCCCTCCACTTT
CDR3aa: CASIEGTARNSPLHF

v_gene: TRBV7-3
d_gene: .
abundance: .
j_gene: TRBJ2-2
CDR3nt: TGTGCCAGCAGCTTAACAGGGGGCACCGGGGAGCTGTTTTTT
CDR3aa: CASSLTGGTGELFF

v_gene: TRBV28
d_gene: .
abundance: .
j_gene: TRBJ1-4
CDR3nt: TGTGCCAGCAGTTCAAGATGGGGGCGCCATAATGAAAAACTGTTTTTT
CDR3aa: CASSSRWGRHNEKLFF

v_gene: TRBV9
d_gene: .
abundance: once
j_gene: TRBJ2-7
CDR3nt: TGTGCCAGCAGCCCCCGGGTTAGCGCAACCTACGAGCAGTACTTC
CDR3aa: CASSPRVSATYEQYF

v_gene: TRBV6-5
d_gene: .
abundance: .
j_gene: TRBJ1-1
CDR3nt: TGTGCCAGCAGTAACCCCCCGGTGAACACTGAAGCTTTCTTT
CDR3aa: CASSNPPVNTEAFF

v_gene: TRBV7-8
d_gene: TRBD2
abundance: .
j_gene: TRBJ2-7
CDR3nt: TGTGCCAGCAGCCGAGCGGGACCATCCCTCGAGCAGTACTTC
CDR3aa: CASSRAGPSLEQYF

v_gene: TRBV2
d_gene: TRBD2
abundance: .
j_gene: TRBJ2-5
CDR3nt: TGTGCCAGCAGTGATTTTGGGACTATATCGGGGACCCAGTACTTC
CDR3aa: CASSDFGTISGTQYF

v_gene: TRBV6-6
d_gene: .
abundance: .
j_gene: TRBJ1-4
CDR3nt: TGTGCCAGCAGTTACTCGGGCAAGAATGAAAAACTGTTTTTT
CDR3aa: CASSYSGKNEKLFF

v_gene: TRBV5-5
d_gene: .
abundance: once
j_gene: TRBJ1-5
CDR3nt: TGTGCCAGCAGCTTGGCGGCAGGTCGGCAGCCCCAGCATTTT
CDR3aa: CASSLAAGRQPQHF

v_gene: TRBV14
d_gene: TRBD2
abundance: .
j_gene: TRBJ2-1
CDR3nt: TGTGCCAGCAGCCAAGGACTAGCGCTTTACAATGAGCAGTTCTTC
CDR3aa: CASSQGLALYNEQFF

v_gene: TRBV7-8
d_gene: TRBD2
abundance: .
j_gene: TRBJ2-1
CDR3nt: TGTGCCAGCAGCTTCGGTTCCGGGACTAGCGGCTACAATGAGCAGTTCTTC
CDR3aa: CASSFGSGTSGYNEQFF

v_gene: TRBV5-1
d_gene: .
abundance: .
j_gene: TRBJ2-7
CDR3nt: TGCGCCAGCAGCTTAGGAAAGACAACTAGAAACTACGAGCAGTACTTC
CDR3aa: CASSLGKTTRNYEQYF

v_gene: TRBV27
d_gene: TRBD1
abundance: .
j_gene: TRBJ1-1
CDR3nt: TGTGCCAGCAGCTTTAAAACAGGGGGGACTGAAGCTTTCTTT
CDR3aa: CASSFKTGGTEAFF

v_gene: TRBV5-1
d_gene: .
abundance: .
j_gene: TRBJ2-5
CDR3nt: TGCGCCAGCAGCTTGGGACAGAAAAGGGGAGAGACCCAGTACTTC
CDR3aa: CASSLGQKRGETQYF

v_gene: TRBV10-2
d_gene: TRBD2
abundance: .
j_gene: TRBJ2-1
CDR3nt: TGCGCCAGCGGGGTGGGAGGGGCCTCCTACAATGAGCAGTTCTTC
CDR3aa: CASGVGGASYNEQFF

v_gene: TRBV27
d_gene: .
abundance: .
j_gene: TRBJ2-7
CDR3nt: TGTGCCAGCAGTTTTGGGGCAGGGGTCATGTACTTC
CDR3aa: CASSFGAGVMYF

v_gene: TRBV6-5
d_gene: .
abundance: .
j_gene: TRBJ1-5
CDR3nt: TGTGCCAGCAGTTCGCAGGGCGAGCAGCCCCAGCATTTT
CDR3aa: CASSSQGEQPQHF

v_gene: TRBV28
d_gene: TRBD1
abundance: once
j_gene: TRBJ1-4
CDR3nt: TGTGCCAGCAGGATTGGCGGGACAGGGGCTGAAAAACTGTTTTTT
CDR3aa: CASRIGGTGAEKLFF

v_gene: TRBV7-6
d_gene: TRBD2
abundance: .
j_gene: TRBJ2-2
CDR3nt: TGTGCCAGCAGCTTATTAGCGGGAGGGCCAATCGGGGAGCTGTTTTTT
CDR3aa: CASSLLAGGPIGELFF

v_gene: TRBV19
d_gene: TRBD2
abundance: .
j_gene: TRBJ2-5
CDR3nt: TGTGCCAGTAGTACCAGCGGGAGCCGGCAAGAGACCCAGTACTTC
CDR3aa: CASSTSGSRQETQYF

v_gene: TRBV4-1
d_gene: TRBD2
abundance: few
j_gene: TRBJ2-2
CDR3nt: TGCGCCAGCAGCCAAGAGTGGCCTAGCGGGAGGATCGGGGAGCTGTTTTTT
CDR3aa: CASSQEWPSGRIGELFF

v_gene: TRBV11-1
d_gene: .
abundance: .
j_gene: TRBJ2-5
CDR3nt: TGTGCCAGCAGCAAAGGACAACCTCAAGAGACCCAGTACTTC
CDR3aa: CASSKGQPQETQYF

v_gene: TRBV25-1
d_gene: TRBD1
abundance: .
j_gene: TRBJ2-1
CDR3nt: TGTGCCAGCAGTGAAGGACAGGGTTCCTACAATGAGCAGTTCTTC
CDR3aa: CASSEGQGSYNEQFF

v_gene: TRBV2
d_gene: .
abundance: .
j_gene: TRBJ1-1
CDR3nt: TGTGCCAGCAGTGACGACGCAGGGAACACTGAAGCTTTCTTT
CDR3aa: CASSDDAGNTEAFF

v_gene: TRBV18
d_gene: TRBD2
abundance: .
j_gene: TRBJ2-2
CDR3nt: TGTGCCAGCTCTCCAGGACTAGCGGGAGTTGCCGGGGAGCTGTTTTTT
CDR3aa: CASSPGLAGVAGELFF

v_gene: TRBV18
d_gene: .
abundance: .
j_gene: TRBJ1-2
CDR3nt: TGTGCCAGCTCACCAGCCCGGCAGCTCGGGGTCTCGGGCTACACCTTC
CDR3aa: CASSPARQLGVSGYTF